These 28 T cell receptor beta chains were all obtained from the same sample, sequenced in a study of blood T cell repertoires in COVID-19. The repertoire was sequenced with immunoSEQ multiplex PCR; TCRdb's copy has only in-frame clones and lacks some. The sample consists of about 100,000 clones, just over 90% of them appearing once. The sample was peripheral blood. The source of these receptors is a man in his forties or fifties with active COVID-19.

This chain uses TRBV6-6 with TRBJ2-1; TRBD1 matches 9 bases. V was pared by 5 bases and J by 10 bases, with 9 bases of the junction left unmatched. CDR1 is MNHNY and CDR2 is SVGAGI in the germline V gene (reference sequence). The length of the CDR3 is 14 residues. DNA of the CDR3: TGTGCCAGCAGTAAACCGGGACAGGGTATGGAGCAGTTCTTC. Protein sequence: CASSKPGQGMEQFF.

The chain employs TRBV6-5 and TRBJ1-1; D is perhaps TRBD1 (5 bases). Germline V CDR1 and CDR2: MNHEY, SVGAGI. V was pared by 7 bases and J by 5 bases, with 17 bases between. This CDR3 region has 14 residues. The CDR3 loop reads CASNPDRFGTEAFF. CDR3 nucleotides: TGTGCCAGCAATCCTGACAGATTTGGGACTGAAGCTTTCTTT.

The genes are TRBV11-2 and TRBJ1-4; possibly TRBD1 for D (6 bases). With 1 base removed from V and 5 bases from J, the gap between germline ends came to 14 bases. The CDR3 has 16 amino acids. Per the germline V gene, CDR1 is SGHAT and CDR2 is FQNNGV. The CDR3 reads CASSLAPGAVNEKLFF. The DNA for the CDR3 is TGTGCCAGCAGCTTAGCCCCAGGGGCAGTAAATGAAAAACTGTTTTTT. Using reference TRBV11-2 and TRBJ1-4 for the parts outside the CDR3, the full variable domain is EAGVAQSPRYKIIEKRQSVAFWCNPISGHATLYWYQQILGQGPKLLIQFQNNGVVDDSQLPKDRFSAERLKGVDSTLKIQPAKLEDSAVYLCASSLAPGAVNEKLFFGSGTQLSVL.

The chain has TRBV6-2 or TRBV6-3 and TRBJ2-3; the D gene is possibly TRBD2 (6 bases). The CDR3 has 15 residues. CDR1 is MNHEY and CDR2 is SVGEGT in the germline V gene. With 5 bases removed from V and 3 bases from J, the gap between germline ends came to 15 bases. CDR3 nucleotides: TGTGCCAGCAGTCGGTCTAGCGACCTTACAGATACGCAGTATTTT. It is translated as CASSRSSDLTDTQYF.

This chain uses TRBV20-1 with TRBJ1-2; 7 bases match TRBD1. Germline V gives CDR1 DFQATT, CDR2 SNEGSKA (reference sequence). This CDR3 region has 13 residues. The ends lost 3 bases at V and 8 bases at J; junction bases unmatched: 9. CDR3 sequence (DNA): TGCAGTGCTAGTTTACCAGGGGGATTAGGCTACACCTTC. Translation gives CSASLPGGLGYTF.

The chain links TRBV11-2 to TRBJ1-6, with D unresolved. The CDR3 has 13 amino acids. V was trimmed by 5 bases and J by 7 bases, leaving 9 bases between them. Germline assignment: CDR1 SGHAT and CDR2 FQNNGV. The DNA for the CDR3 is TGTGCCAGCAGCCCCCAAGAGAATTCACCCCTCCACTTT. Translation: CASSPQENSPLHF.

There are a few counts of this clone. V gene TRBV7-9 combines with J gene TRBJ1-6, with TRBD1 matching over 7 bases. Trimming removed 5 bases from V and 7 bases from J; junction bases left unmatched: 5. Germline V gives CDR1 SEHNR, CDR2 FQNEAQ (reference sequence). CDR3 length: 14 amino acids. Here the CDR3 DNA reads TGTGCCAGCAGCCCCGGCAGGGGGAATTCACCCCTCCACTTT. It encodes CASSPGRGNSPLHF. The full variable domain, in which reference TRBV7-9 and TRBJ1-6 provide the parts outside the CDR3, is DTGVSQNPRHKITKRGQNVTFRCDPISEHNRLYWYRQTLGQGPEFLTYFQNEAQLEKSRLLSDRFSAERPKGSFSTLEIQRTEQGDSAMYLCASSPGRGNSPLHFGNGTRLTVT.

This chain uses TRBV10-3 with TRBJ2-7; TRBD1 agrees at 7 bases. V dropped 9 bases and J dropped 4; count of bases not matched to a gene: 12. The CDR3 runs 14 residues. Germline CDR1 ENHRY, CDR2 SYGVKD. The chain's CDR3 is CAIPFPGTAYEQYV. DNA for the CDR3: TGTGCCATACCTTTTCCCGGGACAGCATACGAGCAGTACGTC.

The chain links TRBV7-2 to TRBJ2-5; 11 bases are a match to TRBD2. The CDR3 is 16 residues long. The V and J ends lost 4 bases and 9 bases, in that order; junction bases with no gene match: 13. The germline CDR1 and CDR2 sequences are SGHTA and FQGNSA. The CDR3 sequence is CASSSALAGGRSAQYF. The CDR3 coding sequence is TGTGCCAGCAGCTCCGCCCTAGCGGGAGGCCGTAGCGCCCAGTACTTC.

This chain connects TRBV11-2 to TRBJ2-2; perhaps TRBD2 as D (7 bases). The CDR3 totals 17 residues. The V end lost 6 bases, the J end lost 3 bases, and 20 bases lay between the germline ends. Germline-derived CDR1 and CDR2 are SGHAT and FQNNGV. The CDR3 sequence: CASRQTRGALYTGELFF. In nucleotides, the CDR3 is TGTGCCAGCAGGCAAACTCGGGGGGCCCTTTACACCGGGGAGCTGTTTTTT. Supplemented by reference TRBV11-2 and TRBJ2-2, the full variable domain reads EAGVAQSPRYKIIEKRQSVAFWCNPISGHATLYWYQQILGQGPKLLIQFQNNGVVDDSQLPKDRFSAERLKGVDSTLKIQPAKLEDSAVYLCASRQTRGALYTGELFFGEGSRLTVL.

The chain joins TRBV19 to TRBJ2-5, with 10 bases identical to TRBD2. Germline V gene lookup returns CDR1 LNHDA and CDR2 SQIVND (reference sequence). V dropped 7 bases and J dropped 4; count of bases not matched to a gene: 9. This CDR3 comprises 15 residues. The CDR3 region is CASMQSSGGGETQYF. The CDR3 coding sequence is TGTGCCAGTATGCAATCTAGCGGGGGAGGAGAGACCCAGTACTTC. The full variable domain, completed using reference TRBV19 and TRBJ2-5, is DGGITQSPKYLFRKEGQNVTLSCEQNLNHDAMYWYRQDPGQGLRLIYYSQIVNDFQKGDIAEGYSVSREKKESFPLTVTSAQKNPTAFYLCASMQSSGGGETQYFGPGTRLLVL.

The chain employs TRBV2 and TRBJ2-2; 9 positions agree with TRBD1. CDR1 is SNHLY and CDR2 is FYNNEI in the germline V gene. The CDR3 contains 15 residues. Unmatched junction bases numbered 7, after V lost 7 bases and J lost 4 bases. CDR3 nucleotide sequence: TGTGCCAGCACCGGGACAGGGCGCGGCACCGGGGAGCTGTTTTTT. It yields the protein CASTGTGRGTGELFF.

A single count supports this clone. The chain recombines TRBV5-6 with TRBJ2-1, with 8 bases that match TRBD2. The CDR3 is made up of 18 amino acids. Germline loops: CDR1 SGHDT, CDR2 YYEEEE. Losses at the gene ends were 3 bases for V and 7 bases for J; bases not matched to a gene: 18. CDR3 sequence: CASSSRRYGTRGGNEQFF. As DNA, the CDR3 is TGTGCCAGCAGCTCGAGACGCTACGGGACTAGAGGTGGGAATGAGCAGTTCTTC.

In its sample, this clone was seen a few times. This chain joins TRBV3-1 (or the pseudogene TRBV3-2) and TRBJ1-2; no firm D call. Deletions cut 5 bases from V and 6 bases from J, with 16 bases between. The CDR3 is 14 amino acids. CDR1 is LGHDT, CDR2 YNNKEL, per germline (reference sequence). The CDR3 DNA reads TGTGCCAGCAGCACCGACATAGGCGAACATGGCTACACCTTC. Its protein product is CASSTDIGEHGYTF.

The chain recombines TRBV6-5 with TRBJ1-1; 7 bases align to TRBD1. V lost 6 bases and J lost 1; bases outside the gene matches: 2. The CDR3 runs 13 residues. Germline V CDR1 and CDR2: MNHEY, SVGAGI. CDR3 protein: CASSNRGNTEAFF. CDR3 nucleotide sequence: TGTGCCAGCAGCAACAGGGGGAACACTGAAGCTTTCTTT.

The chain uses TRBV2 and TRBJ1-2; 8 bases are a match to TRBD1. The CDR3 spans 15 residues. Germline V gene data show CDR1 as SNHLY and CDR2 as FYNNEI. V dropped 6 bases and J dropped 6; count of bases not matched to a gene: 12. CDR3 sequence: CASSDKRTGWNGYTF. CDR3 in DNA: TGTGCCAGCAGCGATAAAAGGACAGGGTGGAATGGCTACACCTTC.

As concerns this clone: A read error may account for a junction end that differs from germline. V and J are TRBV9 and TRBJ2-1; 16 bases agree with TRBD2. Germline CDR1 and CDR2: SGDLS and YYNGEE. The CDR3 sequence is 16 residues long. CDR3 loop: CARSPGLAGGRGEQFF. DNA for the CDR3: TGTGCCCGCAGCCCGGGACTAGCGGGGGGGCGGGGTGAGCAGTTCTTC. Variable domain in full (rest from reference TRBV9 and TRBJ2-1): DSGVTQTPKHLITATGQRVTLRCSPRSGDLSVYWYQQSLDQGLQFLIQYYNGEERAKGNILERFSAQQFPDLHSELNLSSLELGDSALYFCARSPGLAGGRGEQFFGPGTRLTVL.

The chain uses TRBV9 and TRBJ2-3; 11 bases align to TRBD2. With V trimmed by 3 bases and J by 2 bases, 8 bases remained unmatched. The CDR3 is 17 residues long. Per germline, CDR1 SGDLS and CDR2 YYNGEE. CDR3 amino acids: CASSASGTSGHTDTQYF. In DNA, the CDR3 is TGTGCCAGCAGCGCTTCCGGGACTAGCGGACACACAGATACGCAGTATTTT.

The rearrangement joins TRBV6-6 to TRBJ1-5; D call uncertain. The germline V and J ends were trimmed by 2 bases and 7 bases, with 9 bases remaining between them. CDR1 and CDR2 from the germline V gene are MNHNY and SVGAGI (reference sequence). The CDR3 has 13 residues. The CDR3 nucleotides read TGTGCCAGCAGTTACACGCAAGCCCAGCCCCAGCATTTT. Translated, it gives CASSYTQAQPQHF.

This clone was seen just once. The V call is TRBV6-6, the J call TRBJ2-5; no firm D call. This CDR3 has 16 amino acids. V dropped 6 bases and J dropped 0 bases, with 17 bases sitting between them. Germline loops: CDR1 MNHNY, CDR2 SVGAGI (reference sequence). The CDR3 DNA reads TGTGCCAGCAGCCCCCGTGGAGCTGTGTACCAAGAGACCCAGTACTTC. It encodes CASSPRGAVYQETQYF.

This chain connects TRBV3-1 (or the pseudogene TRBV3-2) to TRBJ2-3; D gene uncertain. V lost 4 bases and J 8 bases, leaving 10 bases between the germline ends. Germline values: CDR1 LGHDT, CDR2 YNNKEL (reference sequence). This CDR3 contains 12 residues. The CDR3 sequence is CASSPESATQYF. CDR3 coding DNA: TGTGCCAGCAGCCCGGAGAGTGCTACGCAGTATTTT.

The V call is TRBV5-1, the J call TRBJ2-5, with a weak D call TRBD1 (6 bases). The CDR3 extends over 17 amino acids. Germline V gives CDR1 SGHRS, CDR2 YFSETQ. Trimming took 0 bases from V and 5 from J, leaving 20 bases between them. The CDR3 is CASSLGGDLTGLETQYF. The CDR3 DNA reads as TGCGCCAGCAGCTTGGGTGGGGACCTAACAGGGTTGGAGACCCAGTACTTC.

This rearrangement joins TRBV21-1 to TRBJ2-7; TRBD2, as called in the table, went unchecked against the DNA. TRBV21-1 is a pseudogene segment. The CDR3 is 18 residues long. This CDR3 reads CASRLPDSKGGLSYEQYV. CDR3 DNA sequence: TGTGCCAGCAGACTCCCCGACTCAAAAGGAGGGTTATCCTACGAGCAGTACGTC.

This clone has a handful of counts. V is TRBV5-5 and J is TRBJ2-1; tentative D call: TRBD2 (6 bases). CDR1 and CDR2 from the germline V gene are SGHKS and YYEKEE (reference sequence). Trimming left V 0 bases short and J 3 bases short, with 13 bases between. The CDR3 covers 16 residues. CDR3 amino acids: CASSLGGAQFYNEQFF. DNA for the CDR3: TGTGCCAGCAGCTTGGGCGGGGCCCAATTCTACAATGAGCAGTTCTTC.

The chain is built from TRBV5-1 and TRBJ2-5, with 7 nucleotides matching TRBD1. V shed 4 bases, J shed 3 bases, and the junction held 6 bases outside the gene matches. The CDR3 has 14 residues. Germline lookup yields CDR1 SGHRS and CDR2 YFSETQ. CDR3 in DNA: TGCGCCAGCAGCGTCCGGGACAGAGAAGAGACCCAGTACTTC. Its translation is CASSVRDREETQYF.

This sequence joins TRBV24-1 and TRBJ1-4; TRBD1 matches at 9 bases. CDR3 length: 16 amino acids. V lost 6 bases, J lost 3 bases, and 7 bases stayed unmatched. The V gene's germline CDR1 is KGHDR and CDR2 SFDVKD. The CDR3 nucleotides read TGTGCCACCAGTCCCGGGACAGGGTTGGCTAATGAAAAACTGTTTTTT. As protein: CATSPGTGLANEKLFF.

V gene TRBV7-8 combines with J gene TRBJ2-1; 7 nucleotides match TRBD2. The germline V gene has CDR1 SGHVS and CDR2 FQNEAQ. The CDR3 length is 14 residues. The junction had 5 bases not matched to a gene; V was cut back by 4 bases and J by 5 bases. The CDR3 spells CASSSPGRNNEQFF. Here the CDR3 DNA reads TGTGCCAGCAGCTCACCCGGGAGGAACAATGAGCAGTTCTTC.

The count of this clone is one. This chain uses TRBV4-1 with TRBJ1-6, with D hard to call. The germline V gene encodes CDR1 MGHRA and CDR2 YSYEKL. The CDR3 consists of 14 residues. The ends were cut back, 6 bases at V and 10 bases at J, with 16 bases in the middle. CDR3: CASRPLGVASPLHF. The DNA of the CDR3 is TGCGCCAGCAGGCCTCTCGGGGTGGCGTCACCCCTCCACTTT.